This T cell receptor (beta chain) is drawn from a study of control samples from healthy donors and cancer patients. The CDR3 runs 14 residues. Trimming left V 4 bases short and J 7 bases short, with 14 bases between. Germline V CDR1 and CDR2: MNHEY, SVGAGI. Method: immunoSEQ multiplex PCR; TCRdb's copy keeps in-frame clones and lacks some. The data contain about 49,000 clones, 65% to 90% of them singletons. Material for sequencing was PBMCs. The chain employs TRBV6-5 and TRBJ2-1; TRBD1 is a possible D gene (6 bases). The receptor was derived from a woman aged 45-59 years with lung cancer. The CDR3 loop reads CASSLAGAGNEQFF. The CDR3 DNA reads TGTGCCAGCAGTTTAGCAGGGGCTGGGAATGAGCAGTTCTTC.